The 12 T cell receptor beta chains below come from one sample, sequenced in a study of blood T cell repertoires in COVID-19. TCRdb's copy holds only in-frame clones and misses some; the assay was immunoSEQ multiplex PCR. Counted here are around 79,000 clones, 88% occurring once; the ten biggest clones make up 9.1%. Material for sequencing was peripheral blood. These receptors were taken from a human donor in a cohort sampled during active COVID-19.

The chain recombines TRBV2 with TRBJ2-7; D is perhaps TRBD2 (8 bases). There are 13 residues in the CDR3. Trimming removed 7 bases at V and 7 bases at J, with 17 bases between. Looked up from germline, CDR1 is SNHLY and CDR2 is FYNNEI. The CDR3 sequence: CASTREGAGEQYF. CDR3 nucleotides: TGTGCCAGCACCCGGGAGGGGGCGGGGGAGCAGTACTTC.

The V call is TRBV21-1, the J call TRBJ1-1; the table's D call TRBD1 went unverified against the DNA. TRBV21-1 is described as a pseudogene. The CDR3 covers 15 residues. This chain's CDR3 is CASSPIKDRSAEAFF. Written as DNA, the CDR3 is TGTGCCAGCAGCCCCATTAAAGACAGGTCGGCTGAAGCTTTCTTT.

This clone has just a few counts. This chain links TRBV7-9 with TRBJ2-7, with TRBD1 matching over 7 bases. Germline trimming cut 5 bases from V and 6 bases from J; bases unmatched to any gene: 10. The germline gives CDR1 SEHNR, CDR2 FQNEAQ (reference sequence). The CDR3 is 14 amino acids. In nucleotides, the CDR3 is TGTGCCAGCAGCCGTTTCGAACAGGGGCGCGAGCAGTACTTC. Translation: CASSRFEQGREQYF.

A single count supports this clone. The chain links TRBV6-2 or TRBV6-3 to TRBJ2-7, with a tentative D call TRBD1 (5 bases). The V end lost 5 bases, the J end lost 4 bases, and 15 bases lay between the germline ends. The CDR3 has 14 residues. Germline CDR1 reads MNHEY; CDR2 reads SVGEGT. The CDR3 protein is CASSIGAESYEQYF. The CDR3 region has the DNA TGTGCCAGCAGTATAGGGGCTGAGTCTTACGAGCAGTACTTC.

The chain is built from TRBV7-6 and TRBJ2-1; maybe TRBD2 (7 bases). The CDR3 is 16 amino acids. V was trimmed by 5 bases and J by 0 bases, leaving 14 bases between them. Germline lookup yields CDR1 SGHVS and CDR2 FNYEAQ. The CDR3 reads CASSPIGGLSYNEQFF. The CDR3 region has the DNA TGTGCCAGCAGCCCCATCGGGGGGCTCTCCTACAATGAGCAGTTCTTC.

V is TRBV11-2 and J is TRBJ2-3; 7 bases align to TRBD1. The CDR3 runs 15 residues. V lost 3 bases and J lost 2; bases outside the gene matches: 5. Germline V lookup: CDR1 SGHAT, CDR2 FQNNGV. CDR3 bases: TGTGCCAGCAGCTTCGCAGGACAGGTCACAGATACGCAGTATTTT. Translating gives CASSFAGQVTDTQYF.

The chain has TRBV20-1 and TRBJ1-1, with 8 bases matching TRBD1. The V gene's germline CDR1 is DFQATT and CDR2 SNEGSKA (reference sequence). V gave up 6 bases and J gave up 6 bases; unmatched junction bases: 3. The length of the CDR3 is 11 residues. This CDR3 is CSAEDRAEAFF. The CDR3 DNA sequence: TGCAGTGCAGAGGACAGGGCTGAAGCTTTCTTT.

This clone was counted many times. This chain uses TRBV7-2 with TRBJ1-2; 8 bases fit TRBD1. V shed 5 bases, J shed 8 bases, and the junction held 10 bases outside the gene matches. The CDR3 consists of 14 residues. In germline, CDR1 is SGHTA, CDR2 FQGNSA. This CDR3 is CASSTPGGFWGYTF. For the CDR3, the DNA is TGTGCCAGCAGCACTCCAGGGGGCTTTTGGGGCTACACCTTC.

The gene calls are TRBV11-1 and TRBJ2-7; 9 bases line up with TRBD2. Unmatched junction bases numbered 7, after V lost 3 bases and J lost 4 bases. Germline CDR1 reads SGHAT; CDR2 reads FQDESV (reference sequence). This CDR3 contains 15 residues. Here the CDR3 DNA reads TGTGCCAGCAGCTTGCCGGGACTAGCTTTGTACGAGCAGTACTTC. The encoded protein is CASSLPGLALYEQYF.

The rearrangement joins TRBV29-1 to TRBJ1-2; 10 bases map to TRBD1. Germline trimming cut 7 bases from V and 6 bases from J; bases unmatched to any gene: 8. The CDR3 covers 13 residues. Germline V lookup: CDR1 SQVTM, CDR2 ANQGSEA. The CDR3 DNA follows: TGCAGCGCTAGACAGGGGGCAAGTAATGGCTACACCTTC. Amino acid sequence: CSARQGASNGYTF.

The rearrangement joins TRBV7-3 to TRBJ2-3, with D hard to call. There are 15 residues in the CDR3. In germline, CDR1 is SGHTA, CDR2 FQGTGA. V lost 2 bases and J lost 0, with 9 bases in between. CDR3 sequence reads: CASSLVFTSTDTQYF. The CDR3 bases are TGTGCCAGCAGCTTAGTCTTTACTAGCACAGATACGCAGTATTTT.

CDR3 region: CASKATEVNEQFF. Written as DNA, the CDR3 is TGTGCCAGCAAGGCCACCGAGGTCAATGAGCAGTTCTTC. The chain carries TRBV6-6 and TRBJ2-1; no firm D call. This CDR3 contains 13 residues. Germline values: CDR1 MNHNY, CDR2 SVGAGI (reference sequence). V was shortened by 7 bases and J by 6 bases, with 13 bases between the two germline ends.